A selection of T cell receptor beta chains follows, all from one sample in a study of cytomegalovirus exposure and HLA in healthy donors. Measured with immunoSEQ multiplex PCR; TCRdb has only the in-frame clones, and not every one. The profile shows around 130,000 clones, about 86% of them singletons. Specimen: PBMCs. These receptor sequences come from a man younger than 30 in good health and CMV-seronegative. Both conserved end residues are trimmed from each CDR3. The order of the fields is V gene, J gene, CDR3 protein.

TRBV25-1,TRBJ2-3,ASSLAGGRYSTDTQY
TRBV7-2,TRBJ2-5,ASSLAALYQETQY
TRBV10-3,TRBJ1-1,AISAGVNYTEAF
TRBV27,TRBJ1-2,ASSLRQETYGYT
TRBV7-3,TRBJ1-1,ASSTQGDGTEAF
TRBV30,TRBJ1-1,AWSGTRAF
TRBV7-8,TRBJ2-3,ASSLITRLAGDTDTQY
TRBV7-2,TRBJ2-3,ASKTGTSGTDTQY
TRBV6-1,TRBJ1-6,ASSEGTVFWSPLH
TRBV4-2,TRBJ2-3,ASSPGDTQY
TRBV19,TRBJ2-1,ASSRGNSYNEQF
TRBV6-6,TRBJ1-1,ASSRWEGLNTEAF
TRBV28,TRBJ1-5,ASQGGGVVNQPQH
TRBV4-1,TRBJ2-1,ASSQGAAGNEQF
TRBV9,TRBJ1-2,ASSGAFIGARRGYT
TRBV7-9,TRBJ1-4,ASSLPGLNEKLF
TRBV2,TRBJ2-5,ASSVSGTQETQY
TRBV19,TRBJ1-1,ASSITGFNTEAF
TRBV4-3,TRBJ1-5,ASSHPEEEDHQPQH
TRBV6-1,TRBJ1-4,ASNEVTRGHREKLF
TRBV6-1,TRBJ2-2,ASSEAHRGNTGELF
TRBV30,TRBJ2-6,AWSKNKWFGTVAGANVLT
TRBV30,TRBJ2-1,AWSLMLSGDEQF
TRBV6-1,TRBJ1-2,ASSEGRTRGYT
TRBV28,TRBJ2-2,ASSYGGAGGGELF
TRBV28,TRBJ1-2,ASSWEGYGYT
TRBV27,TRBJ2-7,ASSTPGQPPYEQY
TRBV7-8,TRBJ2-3,ASSLIRGGGSTDTQY
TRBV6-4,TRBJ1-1,ASSDSGISEAF
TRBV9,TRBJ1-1,ASSQRTGMNTEAF
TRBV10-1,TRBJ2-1,ASSSGQGANEQF
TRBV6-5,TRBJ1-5,ASSRGELEPQH
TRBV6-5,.,ASTWTGSSYEQY